This TCR beta chain was found in a study of T cell responses to AZD1222 COVID-19 vaccine. Overall study: The analysis combined second doses at about 4 or about 12 weeks.

The assay was immunoSEQ multiplex PCR, and TCRdb's table has in-frame clones only and misses some. The table has around 120,000 clones, around 95% seen once. Study findings and constraints: Females made up more of the donors, who were largely white British, and clonal diversity may have come out too low. AZD1222 recipients seropositive at baseline numbered only six.

The germline V gene has CDR1 MDHEN and CDR2 SYDVKM. V was shortened by 2 bases and J by 6 bases, with 17 bases between the two germline ends. The CDR3 totals 16 residues. Note on this clone: The antigen is undetermined.

Sequenced material: peripheral blood, taken on day 0 of AZD1222 vaccination. The chain has TRBV28 and TRBJ2-1, with D unresolved. This sequence originates from an adult in good health. CDR3 sequence: CASSLRVGGGLNEQFF. CDR3 sequence (DNA): TGTGCCAGCAGTTTAAGGGTAGGCGGTGGGCTCAATGAGCAGTTCTTC. Supplemented by reference TRBV28 and TRBJ2-1, the full variable domain reads DVKVTQSSRYLVKRTGEKVFLECVQDMDHENMFWYRQDPGLGLRLIYFSYDVKMKEKGDIPEGYSVSREKKERFSLILESASTNQTSMYLCASSLRVGGGLNEQFFGPGTRLTVL.